This T cell receptor beta chain derives from a study of blood T cell repertoires in COVID-19. A single count supports this clone. At the DNA level, this CDR3 is encoded by other sequences in the same sample as well. Donors of Cohort 3 who recovered were those that had two negative PCRs, clearance, or symptom resolution. In the authors' workflow: Amplification of reference gene primers provided the estimated nucleated cell counts. Using immunoSEQ multiplex PCR, the repertoire was profiled, and TCRdb retains in-frame clones only, with some absent. Clonal size and the V and J genes are those of that table, whereas D and trimming came from the DNA. The sample lists more than 250,000 clones; about 92% were seen once. The sequenced sample consisted of PBMCs or T cells enriched from blood (not recorded which). This sequence originates from a woman in her thirties who had recovered from COVID-19.

The CDR3 DNA is TGTGCCAGCAGCGTAGGTACGGGATATGGCTACACCTTC. This gives the protein CASSVGTGYGYTF. The chain has TRBV9 and TRBJ1-2; no firm D call. The CDR3 totals 13 residues. V was cut by 0 bases and J by 5 bases, with 8 bases left in between. Germline assignment: CDR1 SGDLS and CDR2 YYNGEE.